Presented here are 25 T cell receptor beta chains from one specimen sequenced in a study of blood T cell repertoires in COVID-19. Clones were read by immunoSEQ multiplex PCR, and TCRdb kept only the in-frame ones, dropping some. This table has roughly 140,000 clones, approximately 91% appearing once. Sequenced input: peripheral blood. These receptors all stem from a man between 65 and 85 years old with acute or convalescent COVID-19.

About this clone itself: Other DNA sequences in the sample encode the same CDR3. V is TRBV5-4 and J is TRBJ1-1; a weak D match, TRBD1 (5 bases). CDR1 is SGHNT and CDR2 is YYREEE in the germline V gene (reference sequence). The CDR3 covers 14 residues. Trimming took off 5 bases at V and 0 bases at J, with 11 bases between the two ends. The CDR3, as DNA: TGTGCCAGCAGTCTTGGGGGGATGAACACTGAAGCTTTCTTT. Amino acids: CASSLGGMNTEAFF.

This chain uses TRBV27 with TRBJ1-6; no clear D. There are 17 residues in the CDR3. Germline V gene sequence: CDR1 MNHEY, CDR2 SMNVEV (reference sequence). Trimming stripped 5 bases from V and 7 bases from J, with 21 bases between. The DNA for the CDR3 is TGTGCCAGCAGTCGGAACGTCCCCCCAGGCGGGAATTCACCCCTCCACTTT. Translating it yields CASSRNVPPGGNSPLHF.

The chain has TRBV24-1 and TRBJ1-2; D not certain. The V and J ends lost 4 bases and 6 bases respectively, with 8 bases between them. In germline, CDR1 is KGHDR, CDR2 SFDVKD. The CDR3 spans 12 residues. In DNA, the CDR3 is TGTGCCACCAGTGAGGGCCTACATGGCTACACCTTC. Amino acid sequence: CATSEGLHGYTF.

This clone occurred a few times. The V gene is TRBV11-2, the J gene TRBJ2-7; maybe TRBD1 (7 bases). V was cut by 0 bases and J by 2 bases, with 20 bases left in between. The CDR3 extends over 18 amino acids. Per germline, CDR1 SGHAT and CDR2 FQNNGV. In DNA, the CDR3 is TGTGCCAGCAGCTTAGACCGGACAGGAGGGGGAGTGACCTACGAGCAGTACTTC. It yields the protein CASSLDRTGGGVTYEQYF.

The V call is TRBV2, the J call TRBJ2-1; 10 nucleotides align to TRBD2. This CDR3 has 15 amino acids. In germline, CDR1 is SNHLY, CDR2 FYNNEI. The trim removed 2 bases at V and 9 bases at J, leaving 7 bases unmatched. The CDR3 nucleotides read TGTGCCAGCAGTGAATCCCTAGCGGGGGTGGGTGAGCAGTTCTTC. This translates into CASSESLAGVGEQFF. The variable domain in full, with the rest retrieved from reference TRBV2 and TRBJ2-1, is EPEVTQTPSHQVTQMGQEVILRCVPISNHLYFYWYRQILGQKVEFLVSFYNNEISEKSEIFDDQFSVERPDGSNFTLKIRSTKLEDSAMYFCASSESLAGVGEQFFGPGTRLTVL.

The chain is built from TRBV2 and TRBJ2-1; 7 bases fit TRBD1. Germline loops: CDR1 SNHLY, CDR2 FYNNEI. The junction had 10 bases not matched to a gene; V was cut back by 6 bases and J by 2 bases. The CDR3 has 16 amino acids. This CDR3 is CASRNEGTVTYNEQFF. CDR3 DNA sequence: TGTGCCAGCAGGAACGAGGGGACAGTAACCTACAATGAGCAGTTCTTC.

The V call is TRBV5-1, the J call TRBJ1-3; 7 nucleotides match TRBD1. CDR3 length: 14 amino acids. V trimming: 4 bases; J trimming: 4 bases; junction bases outside the gene matches: 5. Per the germline V gene, CDR1 is SGHRS and CDR2 is YFSETQ. CDR3 sequence (DNA): TGCGCCAGCAGCCAAACAGGGGCCGGAAACACCATATATTTT. Protein sequence: CASSQTGAGNTIYF.

V is TRBV5-1 and J is TRBJ2-3; a weak D match, TRBD1 (6 bases). The CDR3 covers 16 residues. Trimming pared 0 bases from V and 0 bases from J, leaving 11 bases between. CDR1 and CDR2 from the germline V gene are SGHRS and YFSETQ. The CDR3 region is CASSLAKTGSTDTQYF. The CDR3 region has the DNA TGCGCCAGCAGCTTGGCCAAAACAGGGAGCACAGATACGCAGTATTTT.

The chain employs TRBV4-1 and TRBJ1-5, with D possibly matching TRBD1 (5 bases). CDR1 and CDR2 (germline): MGHRA, YSYEKL. Trimming took 3 bases from V and 3 from J, leaving 12 bases between them. CDR3 length: 15 residues. The CDR3 region has the DNA TGCGCCAGCAGCCACCCAGACAGAATCAATCAGCCCCAGCATTTT. It is translated as CASSHPDRINQPQHF.

CDR3 in DNA: TGCGCCAGCAGCTTGGGCAGGATTTTTGACGAGCAGTACTTC. Its translation is CASSLGRIFDEQYF. This chain connects TRBV5-1 to TRBJ2-7; no definite D call. The V gene's germline CDR1 is SGHRS and CDR2 YFSETQ. CDR3 length equals 14 residues. Trimming took 0 bases from V and 5 from J, leaving 12 bases between them.

The CDR3, as DNA: TGTGCCAGCAGTTTCGCCGTAGATCAGCCCCAGCATTTT. This translates into CASSFAVDQPQHF. This chain connects TRBV27 to TRBJ1-5; D is unresolved. The CDR3 length is 13 residues. Germline CDR1 MNHEY, CDR2 SMNVEV (reference sequence). V lost 3 bases to trimming and J lost 5 bases, with 8 bases between them.

The rearrangement joins TRBV5-1 to TRBJ1-1; D is possibly TRBD1 (5 bases). The CDR3 has 14 residues. V was trimmed by 4 bases and J by 3 bases, leaving 13 bases between them. Germline V gene sequence: CDR1 SGHRS, CDR2 YFSETQ. The CDR3 DNA is TGCGCCAGCAGCCCATGGGGGGGAGACACTGAAGCTTTCTTT. As protein: CASSPWGGDTEAFF.

This clone was seen once. V is TRBV7-2 and J is TRBJ1-4; 7 bases map to TRBD1. CDR3 length equals 16 residues. Losses at the gene ends were 1 base for V and 7 bases for J; bases not matched to a gene: 9. CDR1 and CDR2 from the germline V gene are SGHTA and FQGNSA. This CDR3 reads CASSLDSRQGREKLFF. CDR3 DNA: TGTGCCAGCAGCTTAGACTCAAGACAGGGACGTGAAAAACTGTTTTTT.

The rearrangement uses TRBV24-1 and TRBJ2-5, with 7 bases lining up with TRBD1. Trimming took 5 bases from V and 3 from J; bases not matched to a gene: 8. In germline, CDR1 is KGHDR, CDR2 SFDVKD. CDR3 size: 15 residues. The CDR3 here is CATSALRQGKETQYF. The CDR3 DNA reads TGTGCCACCAGTGCCTTACGACAGGGAAAAGAGACCCAGTACTTC.

This clone is a singleton in its sample. J is TRBJ1-1 and V is TRBV28; D may be TRBD1 (5 bases). The germline gives CDR1 MDHEN, CDR2 SYDVKM. Trimming took 3 bases from V and 12 from J, leaving 17 bases between them. CDR3 size: 13 residues. The CDR3 protein is CASSFGAPMVTFF. The CDR3 bases are TGTGCCAGCAGTTTTGGGGCACCCATGGTAACTTTCTTT. Combining the CDR3 with reference TRBV28 and TRBJ1-1 gives the whole variable domain DVKVTQSSRYLVKRTGEKVFLECVQDMDHENMFWYRQDPGLGLRLIYFSYDVKMKEKGDIPEGYSVSREKKERFSLILESASTNQTSMYLCASSFGAPMVTFFGQGTRLTVV.

The chain combines TRBV3-1 (or the pseudogene TRBV3-2) with TRBJ2-7, with D hard to call. The V gene lost 1 base and the J gene lost 2 bases, with 6 bases spanning the gap. Germline CDR1 is LGHDT and CDR2 is YNNKEL (reference sequence). The CDR3 has 13 residues. CDR3 loop: CASSQGAPYEQYF. The CDR3 nucleotides are TGTGCCAGCAGCCAAGGGGCCCCCTACGAGCAGTACTTC.

V is TRBV15 and J is TRBJ1-2, with TRBD1 as a possible D gene (5 bases). CDR3 length equals 15 residues. V was shortened by 0 bases and J by 7 bases, with 15 bases between the two germline ends. Germline V lookup: CDR1 LNHNV, CDR2 YYDKDF (reference sequence). The DNA for the CDR3 is TGTGCCACCAGCAGAGATCTGGGGCAGCTCGCTGGCTACACCTTC. This codes for CATSRDLGQLAGYTF.

This clone has just a few counts. CDR3 loop: CSVYRGGNEQYF. As DNA, the CDR3 is TGCAGCGTGTACAGGGGTGGGAACGAGCAGTACTTC. V gene TRBV29-1 combines with J gene TRBJ2-7, with 7 bases that match TRBD1. The CDR3 runs to 12 residues. Per germline, CDR1 SQVTM and CDR2 ANQGSEA. The V gene end was trimmed by 6 bases and the J gene end by 5 bases; junction bases not matched to a gene: 7.

The chain uses TRBV7-8 and TRBJ1-1, with a possible D match to TRBD1 (5 bases). Between the trimmed V and J ends, which lost 3 bases and 9 bases, there was a span of 8 bases. CDR1 and CDR2 from the germline V gene are SGHVS and FQNEAQ. CDR3 length: 11 residues. The CDR3 region is CASSFDSQAFF. CDR3 nucleotide sequence: TGTGCCAGCAGCTTCGACAGCCAAGCTTTCTTT.

This chain uses TRBV6-5 with TRBJ1-2; 7 positions match TRBD1. The CDR3 contains 13 residues. Trimming at V came to 2 bases and at J to 8 bases, leaving 5 bases not matched to a gene. The germline CDR1 and CDR2 sequences are MNHEY and SVGAGI. CDR3: CASSYGQVGGYTF. DNA of the CDR3: TGTGCCAGCAGTTACGGACAGGTCGGCGGCTACACCTTC.

The chain has TRBV3-1 (or the pseudogene TRBV3-2) and TRBJ1-4; D gene unclear. The germline gives CDR1 LGHDT, CDR2 YNNKEL (reference sequence). V was trimmed by 1 base and J by 17 bases, leaving 20 bases between them. The CDR3 consists of 14 residues. CDR3: CASSQASEGGRAFF. The DNA for the CDR3 is TGTGCCAGCAGCCAAGCTTCGGAGGGCGGGAGGGCCTTTTTT.

The chain links TRBV11-2 to TRBJ1-2; 7 bases line up with TRBD1. This CDR3 is built from 17 residues. CDR1 is SGHAT and CDR2 is FQNNGV in the germline V gene. Trimming at V came to 2 bases and at J to 4 bases, leaving 13 bases not matched to a gene. The CDR3 DNA sequence: TGTGCCAGCAGCTTATCAACCAATCGGAGGGGGCTCTATGGCTACACCTTC. Its protein is CASSLSTNRRGLYGYTF.

The V call is TRBV9, the J call TRBJ2-5; D ambiguous. There are 15 residues in the CDR3. The V and J ends lost 1 base and 2 bases respectively, with 12 bases between them. CDR1 SGDLS and CDR2 YYNGEE come from the germline V gene. CDR3 sequence (DNA): TGTGCCAGCAGCGTAAGTCCCCACAAACAAGAGACCCAGTACTTC. It codes for CASSVSPHKQETQYF.

The sample holds a few counts of this clone. This chain uses TRBV12-3 or TRBV12-4 with TRBJ1-1; a possible D gene is TRBD1 (6 bases). The length of the CDR3 is 13 residues. V dropped 10 bases and J dropped 0 bases, with 12 bases sitting between them. The CDR3 reads CATQDRMNTEAFF. For the CDR3, the DNA is TGTGCCACACAAGACAGGATGAACACTGAAGCTTTCTTT.

The chain is built from TRBV28 and TRBJ2-7, with a weak D call TRBD1 (5 bases). This CDR3 spans 14 amino acids. Trimming took off 6 bases at V and 0 bases at J, with 12 bases between the two ends. Germline V lookup: CDR1 MDHEN, CDR2 SYDVKM. The CDR3 reads CASSEQATSYEQYF. CDR3 nucleotide sequence: TGTGCCAGCAGCGAACAGGCTACCTCCTACGAGCAGTACTTC.